A selection of T cell receptor beta chains follows, all from one sample in a study of cytomegalovirus exposure and HLA in healthy donors. TCRdb's table, derived via immunoSEQ multiplex PCR, lists solely in-frame clones and lacks some. The data show 150,000 to 200,000 clones, around 79% seen once. Source material: PBMCs. The origin of the receptors is a female donor in good health and CMV-seronegative. CDR3s include the opening cysteine and the closing phenylalanine or tryptophan. D genes are given only for firm matches. Part of the rows lack a size; the others show once, few, many or a class for expanded clones.

d_call,j_call,v_call,cdr3_length,clone_size,cdr3_aa,cdr3_nt
TRBD1,TRBJ1-2,TRBV29-1,12,.,CSVRGTGLGYTF,TGCAGCGTCCGAGGGACAGGGTTGGGCTACACCTTC
.,TRBJ2-5,TRBV9,19,.,CASSVAGGVKAGFQETQYF,TGTGCCAGCAGCGTGGCAGGGGGCGTAAAAGCGGGGTTCCAAGAGACCCAGTACTTC
.,TRBJ1-2,TRBV14,13,.,CASSQVSGDGYTF,TGTGCCAGCAGCCAAGTGTCCGGGGATGGCTACACCTTC
TRBD1,TRBJ1-1,TRBV6-5,16,.,CASSSDRGRVVTEAFF,TGTGCCAGCAGTTCGGACAGGGGGCGAGTGGTCACTGAAGCTTTCTTT
.,TRBJ2-1,TRBV5-1,14,.,CASSSRDTVTEQFF,TGCGCCAGCAGCTCGAGGGATACTGTCACTGAGCAGTTCTTC
.,TRBJ2-1,TRBV29-1,11,few,CSAGFGSNQFF,TGCAGCGCCGGGTTCGGGAGCAATCAGTTCTTC
.,TRBJ1-1,TRBV18,15,.,CASSPPQGPYTEAFF,TGTGCCAGCTCACCACCACAGGGCCCTTACACTGAAGCTTTCTTT
TRBD1,TRBJ2-2,TRBV7-8,16,few,CASSSGQGVGAGELFF,TGTGCCAGCAGCTCCGGACAGGGGGTGGGAGCCGGGGAGCTGTTTTTT
.,TRBJ1-1,TRBV15,13,.,CATSLGGPTEAFF,TGTGCCACCAGCCTAGGAGGGCCAACTGAAGCTTTCTTT
.,TRBJ2-7,TRBV5-4,14,few,CASRPGRGGDEQYF,TGTGCCAGCAGGCCCGGGCGGGGTGGGGACGAGCAGTACTTC
.,TRBJ2-7,TRBV6-4,13,.,CASSDSESGEQYF,TGTGCCAGCAGTGACTCCGAGTCCGGCGAGCAGTACTTC
TRBD1,TRBJ1-2,TRBV28,14,.,CASGPLWTGHGYTF,TGTGCCAGCGGGCCTCTTTGGACAGGGCATGGCTACACCTTC
.,TRBJ1-2,TRBV19,14,.,CASSMRGIDYGYTF,TGTGCCAGTAGTATGAGAGGGATTGACTATGGCTACACCTTC
TRBD2,TRBJ2-2,TRBV9,15,.,CARTSGRFGGGELFF,TGTGCCAGGACTAGCGGGAGGTTCGGAGGCGGGGAGCTGTTTTTT
.,TRBJ2-1,TRBV4-3,16,.,CASSQDLGGSYNEQFF,TGCGCCAGCAGCCAAGATCTGGGGGGCTCCTACAATGAGCAGTTCTTC
.,TRBJ1-2,TRBV2,14,.,CASRAMYLNYGYTF,TGTGCCAGCAGAGCTATGTACCTTAACTATGGCTACACCTTC
.,TRBJ1-1,TRBV19,14,.,CASSIPGANTEAFF,TGTGCCAGTAGTATACCAGGGGCGAACACTGAAGCTTTCTTT
.,TRBJ2-7,TRBV7-2,14,.,CASIPAGRSYEQYF,TGTGCCAGCATCCCTGCAGGCCGCTCCTACGAGCAGTACTTC
TRBD1,TRBJ2-7,TRBV6-6,16,.,CASSAPDRGLRYEQYF,TGTGCCAGCAGCGCCCCGGACAGGGGGCTCCGGTACGAGCAGTACTTC
TRBD1,TRBJ2-7,TRBV5-4,14,.,CASSLRDRDDEQYF,TGTGCCAGCAGCTTGAGGGACAGGGACGACGAGCAGTACTTC
.,TRBJ2-1,TRBV2,12,.,CASSVSHNEQFF,TGTGCCAGCAGTGTAAGCCACAATGAGCAGTTCTTC
TRBD1,TRBJ1-1,TRBV11-2,15,.,CASSASPGGNTEAFF,TGTGCCAGCAGCGCGAGTCCAGGGGGGAACACTGAAGCTTTCTTT
.,TRBJ2-7,TRBV9,15,.,CASNPFGGAGDEQYF,TGTGCCAGCAACCCCTTTGGGGGGGCAGGAGACGAGCAGTACTTC
.,TRBJ2-2,TRBV6-4,13,.,CASAPSNTGELFF,TGTGCCAGCGCGCCGTCGAACACCGGGGAGCTGTTTTTT
.,TRBJ1-1,TRBV6-1,14,.,CASSDRESRTEAFF,TGTGCCAGCAGCGATCGGGAAAGCAGGACTGAAGCTTTCTTT
TRBD1,TRBJ1-2,TRBV25-1,15,.,CASSEWSWDRYGYTF,TGTGCCAGCAGTGAATGGTCGTGGGACAGATATGGCTACACCTTC
.,TRBJ2-7,TRBV28,13,.,CASSQGQLVEQYF,TGTGCCAGCAGTCAAGGACAGCTGGTCGAGCAGTACTTC
TRBD1,TRBJ2-1,TRBV5-1,15,few,CASSLAGTGSNEQFF,TGCGCCAGCAGCTTGGCCGGGACAGGGAGCAATGAGCAGTTCTTC
TRBD1,TRBJ2-5,TRBV28,13,.,CASRLGQLETQYF,TGTGCCAGCAGACTGGGACAGCTGGAGACCCAGTACTTC
.,TRBJ2-2,TRBV5-1,12,.,CATRGATGELFF,TGCGCCACCAGAGGGGCGACCGGGGAGCTGTTTTTT
.,TRBJ1-1,TRBV10-1,12,.,CASSDTGGEAFF,TGCGCCAGCAGTGATACCGGAGGGGAAGCTTTCTTT
TRBD1,TRBJ1-1,TRBV6-5,14,once,CASSFGQGASEAFF,TGTGCCAGCAGTTTCGGACAGGGGGCTTCAGAAGCTTTCTTT
.,TRBJ2-2,TRBV30,16,.,CAWKDDRDFFTGELFF,TGTGCCTGGAAGGACGACCGGGACTTTTTCACCGGGGAGCTGTTTTTT
.,TRBJ2-3,TRBV11-3,15,.,CASSSTGLAADTQYF,TGTGCCAGCAGCTCGACGGGTTTGGCGGCAGATACGCAGTATTTT
TRBD1,TRBJ1-5,TRBV18,16,.,CASSPETGYSNQPQHF,TGTGCCAGCTCACCAGAGACAGGGTATAGCAATCAGCCCCAGCATTTT
.,TRBJ1-5,TRBV19,15,.,CASSITVSGNQPQHF,TGTGCCAGTAGTATAACAGTAAGTGGCAATCAGCCCCAGCATTTT
TRBD1,TRBJ1-1,TRBV11-2,15,few,CASSLTGAGNTEAFF,TGTGCCAGCAGCTTGACAGGGGCGGGGAACACTGAAGCTTTCTTT
.,TRBJ2-2,TRBV30,12,.,CAWDIGTGELFF,TGTGCCTGGGACATTGGAACCGGGGAGCTGTTTTTT
.,TRBJ2-1,TRBV15,13,once,CAIRDSPYNEQFF,TGTGCCATCCGGGACTCTCCCTACAATGAGCAGTTCTTC
.,TRBJ1-1,TRBV4-1,14,once,CASSQAGRGTEAFF,TGCGCCAGCAGCCAAGCAGGGAGGGGCACTGAAGCTTTCTTT
.,TRBJ1-2,TRBV4-1,15,.,CASSPDGTQSGGYTF,TGCGCCAGCAGCCCGGACGGAACCCAAAGCGGTGGCTACACCTTC
TRBD1,TRBJ2-3,TRBV19,15,.,CASSPGTGSRHTQYF,TGTGCCAGTAGCCCGGGGACAGGGTCACGCCATACGCAGTATTTT